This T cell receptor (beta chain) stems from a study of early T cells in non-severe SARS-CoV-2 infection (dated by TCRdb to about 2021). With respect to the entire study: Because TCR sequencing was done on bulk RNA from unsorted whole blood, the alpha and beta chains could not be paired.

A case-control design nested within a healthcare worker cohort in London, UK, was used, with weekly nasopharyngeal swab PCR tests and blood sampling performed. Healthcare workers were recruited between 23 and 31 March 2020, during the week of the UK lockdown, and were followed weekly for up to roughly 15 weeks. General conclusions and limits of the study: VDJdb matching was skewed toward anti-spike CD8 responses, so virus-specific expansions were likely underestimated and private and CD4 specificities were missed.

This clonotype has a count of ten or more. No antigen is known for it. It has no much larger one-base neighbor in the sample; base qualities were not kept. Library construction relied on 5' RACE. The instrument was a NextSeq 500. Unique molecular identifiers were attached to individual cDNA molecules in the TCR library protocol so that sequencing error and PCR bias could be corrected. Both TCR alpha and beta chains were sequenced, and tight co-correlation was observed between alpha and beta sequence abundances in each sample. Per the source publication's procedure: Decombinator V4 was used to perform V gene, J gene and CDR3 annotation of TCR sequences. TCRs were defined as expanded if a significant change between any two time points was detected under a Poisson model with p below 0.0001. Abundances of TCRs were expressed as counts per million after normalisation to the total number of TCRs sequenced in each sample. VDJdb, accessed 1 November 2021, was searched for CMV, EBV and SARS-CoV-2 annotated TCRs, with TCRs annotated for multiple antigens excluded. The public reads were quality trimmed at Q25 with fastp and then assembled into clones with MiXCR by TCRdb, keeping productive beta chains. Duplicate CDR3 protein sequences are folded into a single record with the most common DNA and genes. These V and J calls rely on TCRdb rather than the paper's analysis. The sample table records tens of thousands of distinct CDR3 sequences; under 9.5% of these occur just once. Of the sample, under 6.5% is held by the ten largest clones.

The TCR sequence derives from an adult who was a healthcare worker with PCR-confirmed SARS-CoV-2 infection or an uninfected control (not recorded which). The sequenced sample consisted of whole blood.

The CDR3 reads CASSVRNTEAFF. The DNA sequence follows: TGTGCCAGCAGCGTTAGGAACACTGAAGCTTTCTTT. The rearrangement combines TRBV3-1 with TRBJ1-1, with an unclear D gene assignment. V and J are truncated by 5 bases and 1 base respectively, leaving an intervening sequence of 5 bases. Its CDR3 holds 12 amino acids, cysteine through phenylalanine. Of all the DNA, just the CDR3 is kept, 36 bases in frame from base 1. As encoded in the germline V gene (reference sequence), CDR1 is LGHDT while CDR2 is YNNKEL.